The 31 T cell receptor beta chains presented below share a single source sample, sequenced in a study of blood T cell repertoires in COVID-19. Profiled with immunoSEQ multiplex PCR; TCRdb holds only in-frame clones, not every one. The sample includes 65,000 or so clones, about nine tenths of them seen just once. The sample comprised peripheral blood. These receptors were taken from a man over 45 with active COVID-19.

The rearrangement uses TRBV24-1 and TRBJ2-2; D is uncertain. V was clipped by 4 bases and J by 9 bases, with 5 bases between them. From germline, CDR1 is KGHDR and CDR2 SFDVKD. This CDR3 comprises 11 residues. The CDR3 DNA follows: TGTGCCACCAGTGACGACAGGGAGCTGTTTTTT. Amino acids: CATSDDRELFF.

The CDR3 region is CASSLVRGGPDTQYF. The CDR3 bases are TGTGCCAGCAGCTTAGTACGGGGGGGCCCAGATACGCAGTATTTT. The chain joins TRBV7-2 to TRBJ2-3; 8 bases align to TRBD2. The CDR3 covers 15 residues. CDR1 is SGHTA, CDR2 FQGNSA, per germline. The junction had 4 bases not matched to a gene; V was cut back by 1 base and J by 4 bases.

This chain connects TRBV19 to TRBJ1-6; possibly TRBD1 for D (6 bases). V lost 3 bases, J lost 0 bases, and 18 bases lay in between. CDR1 is LNHDA, CDR2 SQIVND, per germline (reference sequence). The CDR3 consists of 19 residues. DNA for the CDR3: TGTGCCAGTAGTATTTGGGAGGGGGAGAAGAGCTCCTATAATTCACCCCTCCACTTT. It codes for CASSIWEGEKSSYNSPLHF.

This chain's CDR3 is CAIRQGYEQYF. The CDR3 nucleotides are TGTGCCATCAGACAGGGCTACGAGCAGTACTTC. The chain has TRBV10-3 and TRBJ2-7; D perhaps matches TRBD1 (6 bases). V lost 6 bases and J 3 bases, leaving 6 bases between the germline ends. Per germline, CDR1 ENHRY and CDR2 SYGVKD. The CDR3 is made up of 11 amino acids.

The chain is built from TRBV18 and TRBJ2-7, with TRBD1 matching over 10 bases. The CDR3 sequence is 13 residues long. The ends lost 3 bases at V and 7 bases at J; junction bases unmatched: 3. Germline CDR1 KGHSH, CDR2 LQKENI. The CDR3 DNA sequence: TGTGCCAGCTCACCCGACAGGGGGCGGGAGCAGTACTTC. Residues: CASSPDRGREQYF.

The chain combines TRBV6-5 with TRBJ1-1, with D possibly being TRBD1 (6 bases). This CDR3 region has 11 residues. Per the germline V gene, CDR1 is MNHEY and CDR2 is SVGAGI. The ends were cut back, 7 bases at V and 8 bases at J, with 11 bases in the middle. The CDR3 DNA follows: TGTGCCAGCATATGGGGGCGGGAAGCTTTCTTT. As protein: CASIWGREAFF.

V usage is TRBV19 and J usage is TRBJ1-5; D is unclear. Trimming left V 0 bases short and J 2 bases short, with 2 bases between. The CDR3 extends over 13 amino acids. Germline V CDR1 and CDR2: LNHDA, SQIVND (reference sequence). The CDR3 loop reads CASSIDGNQPQHF. The DNA for the CDR3 is TGTGCCAGTAGTATAGACGGCAATCAGCCCCAGCATTTT.

CDR3 nucleotide sequence: TGTGCCAGCAGCACGAGACAGGGACGGCTTAGCTCTGGAAACACCATATATTTT. Residues: CASSTRQGRLSSGNTIYF. The chain recombines TRBV5-6 with TRBJ1-3; 7 bases match TRBD1. V was pared by 4 bases and J by 0 bases, with 13 bases of the junction left unmatched. The CDR3 consists of 18 residues. Germline V lookup: CDR1 SGHDT, CDR2 YYEEEE.

DNA of the CDR3: TGTGCCAGCAGCCGAGGGGGGGAGCTGTTTTTT. Protein: CASSRGGELFF. The chain has TRBV7-7 and TRBJ2-2, with D perhaps TRBD2 (5 bases). Deletions cut 5 bases from V and 8 bases from J, with 6 bases between. This CDR3 comprises 11 residues. Germline CDR1 SSHAT, CDR2 FNYEAQ (reference sequence).

J is TRBJ1-3 and V is TRBV5-1; D is uncertain. Trimming stripped 4 bases from V and 1 base from J, with 9 bases between. The germline CDR1 and CDR2 sequences are SGHRS and YFSETQ. CDR3 length equals 14 residues. Here the CDR3 reads CASSLGSSGNTIYF. In nucleotides, the CDR3 is TGCGCCAGCAGCCTTGGGAGTTCTGGAAACACCATATATTTT.

The gene calls are TRBV4-3 and TRBJ2-7; perhaps TRBD1 as D (6 bases). Germline V lookup: CDR1 LGHNA, CDR2 YSLEER. Trimming left V 0 bases short and J 6 bases short, with 9 bases between. This CDR3 has 13 residues. The CDR3 loop is CASSQDVGGEQYF. The CDR3 DNA reads as TGCGCCAGCAGCCAAGATGTAGGGGGCGAGCAGTACTTC.

In its sample, this clone was seen a few times. The chain recombines TRBV29-1 with TRBJ1-2, with 9 bases that match TRBD1. CDR1 and CDR2 (germline): SQVTM, ANQGSEA. After removal of 5 bases from V and 8 bases from J, the junction contained 6 bases not matched to a gene. This CDR3 is built from 12 residues. As DNA, the CDR3 is TGCAGCGTTCCGGGACAGGGCGGGGGCTACACCTTC. This gives the protein CSVPGQGGGYTF.

DNA of the CDR3: TGCGCCAGCAGCAAGACAGGAATCAATCAGCCCCAGCATTTT. This sequence encodes CASSKTGINQPQHF. V and J are TRBV5-1 and TRBJ1-5, with a weak D call TRBD1 (6 bases). The CDR3 loop spans 14 amino acids. V shed 4 bases and J shed 3 bases, with 11 bases lying between them. Germline loops: CDR1 SGHRS, CDR2 YFSETQ.

This clone was counted a single time. V gene TRBV9 combines with J gene TRBJ2-7; 10 bases are shared with TRBD1. V dropped 4 bases and J dropped 3; count of bases not matched to a gene: 4. The germline V gene encodes CDR1 SGDLS and CDR2 YYNGEE. There are 14 residues in the CDR3. The CDR3 DNA follows: TGTGCCAGCAGCACCGGACAGGGGGTCTACGAGCAGTACTTC. It codes for CASSTGQGVYEQYF.

This chain uses TRBV10-2 with TRBJ2-5; TRBD1 matches at 11 bases. The CDR3 consists of 15 residues. The junction had 4 bases not matched to a gene; V was cut back by 5 bases and J by 2 bases. Germline CDR1 WSHSY, CDR2 SAAADI. The DNA of the CDR3 is TGCGCCAGCAGTCTGGGGGACAGGGGGCAAGAGACCCAGTACTTC. It is translated as CASSLGDRGQETQYF.

The V and J genes are TRBV19 and TRBJ2-5, with 11 bases matching TRBD1. Trimming cost V 3 bases and J 1 base; bases outside gene matches: 4. Germline-derived CDR1 and CDR2 are LNHDA and SQIVND (reference sequence). The CDR3 has 16 residues. The CDR3 bases are TGTGCCAGTAGTATTGGGGGGACAGGGGGCCAAGAGACCCAGTACTTC. Encoded protein: CASSIGGTGGQETQYF.

The J gene is TRBJ1-2, the V gene TRBV3-1 (or the pseudogene TRBV3-2); 8 bases match TRBD1. Germline assignment: CDR1 LGHDT and CDR2 YNNKEL (reference sequence). The length of the CDR3 is 15 residues. Trimming cost V 0 bases and J 7 bases; bases outside gene matches: 7. CDR3 protein: CASSQEPGGPGGYTF. The CDR3 nucleotides read TGTGCCAGCAGCCAAGAACCAGGGGGCCCGGGTGGCTACACCTTC.

In its sample, this clone was seen once. The chain employs TRBV4-1 and TRBJ1-1; TRBD1 matches 8 bases. CDR1 and CDR2 (germline): MGHRA, YSYEKL. The V gene end was trimmed by 4 bases and the J gene end by 4 bases; junction bases not matched to a gene: 14. The CDR3 totals 17 residues. The CDR3 region has the DNA TGCGCCAGCAGCCTCTTTACCCATTTACAGGGGGGCACTGAAGCTTTCTTT. The encoded protein is CASSLFTHLQGGTEAFF.

V usage is TRBV5-1 and J usage is TRBJ1-4; 8 positions match TRBD1. The J segment lost 8 bases and the V segment lost 4 bases, leaving 7 bases of the junction unmatched. Germline assignment: CDR1 SGHRS and CDR2 YFSETQ. The CDR3 is 14 residues long. Here the CDR3 reads CASSQGQGGEKLFF. The DNA for the CDR3 is TGCGCCAGCAGCCAAGGACAGGGAGGCGAAAAACTGTTTTTT.

This clone was seen a few times. V is TRBV7-2 and J is TRBJ1-5, with D unresolved. CDR3 length: 13 residues. Germline V lookup: CDR1 SGHTA, CDR2 FQGNSA. Trimming stripped 0 bases from V and 8 bases from J, with 8 bases between. CDR3: CASSLAQGEPQHF. DNA of the CDR3: TGTGCCAGCAGCTTAGCGCAAGGAGAGCCCCAGCATTTT. Full variable domain (remainder filled in from reference TRBV7-2 and TRBJ1-5): GAGVSQSPSNKVTEKGKDVELRCDPISGHTALYWYRQSLGQGLEFLIYFQGNSAPDKSGLPSDRFSAERTGGSVSTLTIQRTQQEDSAVYLCASSLAQGEPQHFGDGTRLSIL.

The chain combines TRBV5-1 with TRBJ2-7; 7 positions match TRBD1. With V trimmed by 2 bases and J by 0 bases, 5 bases remained unmatched. The CDR3 runs to 15 residues. Germline V gene lookup returns CDR1 SGHRS and CDR2 YFSETQ. For the CDR3, the DNA is TGCGCCAGCAGCTTCCGGCCAGGGGGCTCCTACGAGCAGTACTTC. Its translation is CASSFRPGGSYEQYF.

This sequence joins TRBV2 and TRBJ2-3; D not resolved. Trimming stripped 6 bases from V and 1 base from J, with 5 bases between. The CDR3 sequence is 12 residues long. Germline V gene data show CDR1 as SNHLY and CDR2 as FYNNEI. CDR3 nucleotides: TGTGCCAGCAGCCAGGGCACAGATACGCAGTATTTT. Protein product: CASSQGTDTQYF.

The chain links TRBV2 to TRBJ1-3, with D uncertain. With 4 bases removed from V and 4 bases from J, the gap between germline ends came to 11 bases. The CDR3 spans 14 residues. Germline V gene data show CDR1 as SNHLY and CDR2 as FYNNEI. The CDR3: CASSGTREGNTIYF. For the CDR3, the DNA is TGTGCCAGCAGTGGAACGAGAGAGGGAAACACCATATATTTT.

V gene TRBV28 combines with J gene TRBJ2-5, with unresolved D. Trimming removed 4 bases at V and 1 base at J, with 10 bases between. The CDR3 totals 14 residues. Germline CDR1 reads MDHEN; CDR2 reads SYDVKM. The CDR3 sequence: CASSSSPPQETQYF. In nucleotides, the CDR3 is TGTGCCAGCAGTTCCTCCCCTCCCCAAGAGACCCAGTACTTC.

This chain links TRBV30 with TRBJ1-5; D call uncertain. Germline CDR1 GTSNPN, CDR2 SVGIG (reference sequence). V was shortened by 1 base and J by 5 bases, with 6 bases between the two germline ends. The CDR3 is 12 amino acids. CDR3 protein: CAWSATDQPQHF. CDR3 bases: TGTGCCTGGAGTGCTACGGATCAGCCCCAGCATTTT.

The chain is built from TRBV11-2 and TRBJ2-1; TRBD2 matches at 13 bases. Germline loops: CDR1 SGHAT, CDR2 FQNNGV. The trim removed 5 bases at V and 8 bases at J, leaving 12 bases unmatched. The CDR3 contains 17 residues. In nucleotides, the CDR3 is TGTGCCAGCAGCCAAATGGGACTAGCGGGAAATCTCGATGAGCAGTTCTTC. Its translation is CASSQMGLAGNLDEQFF.

This clone was picked up one time. For the CDR3, the DNA is TGTGCCAGTAGTCGACAGGCGGAGACCCAGTACTTC. This translates into CASSRQAETQYF. The chain carries TRBV19 and TRBJ2-5, with D possibly TRBD1 on 6 matching bases. CDR1 is LNHDA, CDR2 SQIVND, per germline (reference sequence). V was clipped by 5 bases and J by 5 bases, with 9 bases between them. The CDR3 spans 12 residues.

The chain recombines TRBV6-4 with TRBJ2-1, with 7 positions matching TRBD1. The V gene end was trimmed by 3 bases and the J gene end by 9 bases; junction bases not matched to a gene: 5. The CDR3 consists of 13 residues. Germline V gene data show CDR1 as MRHNA and CDR2 as SNTAGT. The DNA of the CDR3 is TGTGCCAGCAGTGATAAGGGGGCGGGTGAGCAGTTCTTC. This gives the protein CASSDKGAGEQFF.

The gene calls are TRBV2 and TRBJ2-1, with D possibly TRBD1 on 6 matching bases. This CDR3 region has 14 residues. Germline V gene sequence: CDR1 SNHLY, CDR2 FYNNEI. V was trimmed by 6 bases and J by 0 bases, leaving 9 bases between them. CDR3 sequence: CASRGATSYNEQFF. CDR3 bases: TGTGCCAGCAGGGGGGCGACCTCCTACAATGAGCAGTTCTTC.

CDR3 in amino acids: CAISPGTSGASDEQFF. The CDR3 coding sequence is TGTGCCATCAGTCCAGGGACTAGCGGGGCGTCGGATGAGCAGTTCTTC. The chain uses TRBV10-3 and TRBJ2-1, with 13 bases lining up with TRBD2. The ends lost 5 bases at V and 8 bases at J; junction bases unmatched: 9. CDR3 length equals 16 residues. In germline, CDR1 is ENHRY, CDR2 SYGVKD.

The chain uses TRBV5-5 and TRBJ1-5, with a tentative D call TRBD1 (6 bases). Germline loops: CDR1 SGHKS, CDR2 YYEKEE (reference sequence). This CDR3 region has 15 residues. The V end was cut by 4 bases, the J end by 4 bases, with 15 bases between. CDR3 coding DNA: TGTGCCAGCAGCAGCGGACAGATCTTAAATCAGCCCCAGCATTTT. Encoded protein: CASSSGQILNQPQHF.